This T cell receptor beta chain was sequenced in a study of graft-versus-host responses after intestinal transplantation. Study results and limitations: Recipient marrow showed GvH clones, some seen first in ileum or blood. Early post-transplant declines in HvG were associated with peak levels of circulating GvH clones.

As concerns this clone: As yet, its antigen is unknown.

Profiling relied on immunoSEQ multiplex PCR, and the TCRdb table lists in-frame clones only, not all of them. The sample has 65,000 to 100,000 clones; approximately 90% are singletons. The CDR3 extends over 14 amino acids. CDR1 is LGHNA and CDR2 is YSLEER in the germline V gene. The sequencing used unstimulated CD8+ T cells sorted from spleen or lymph node cells, collected before transplant. This chain connects TRBV4-3 to TRBJ2-5, with 8 nucleotides matching TRBD1. The J call could be wrong; TRBJ2-7 is a better fit for the DNA end. This TCR derives from a human donor who was the organ donor for an intestinal transplant. The CDR3 reads CASSQTGGSYEQYF. The CDR3 bases are TGCGCCAGCAGCCAAACAGGGGGCTCCTACGAGCAGTACTTC.